This TCR beta chain is from a study of cytomegalovirus exposure and HLA in healthy donors. General study points: Clonal expansion, a later analysis showed, was greater in HLA-associated TCR beta chains than in equally common others.

The CDR3 is made up of 16 amino acids. V lost 5 bases, J lost 2 bases, and 17 bases lay in between. Germline V lookup: CDR1 SEHNR, CDR2 FQNEAQ (reference sequence). Comments on this clone: Its specificity is not known.

PCR involved 60 Vbeta and 13 Jbeta primers. Some clones are missing from TCRdb's copy, which holds only in-frame ones; the method was immunoSEQ multiplex PCR. Of about 120,000 clones listed, roughly four fifths were seen once; the top ten hold approximately 3.5%. This receptor was taken from a woman under 40 in good health and CMV-seropositive. Sequencing input: PBMCs. The chain has TRBV7-9 and TRBJ2-3; tentatively, D is TRBD2 (6 bases). The CDR3 sequence is CASSPAQGLDTDTQYF. CDR3 nucleotide sequence: TGTGCCAGCAGCCCCGCCCAGGGACTGGACACAGATACGCAGTATTTT.